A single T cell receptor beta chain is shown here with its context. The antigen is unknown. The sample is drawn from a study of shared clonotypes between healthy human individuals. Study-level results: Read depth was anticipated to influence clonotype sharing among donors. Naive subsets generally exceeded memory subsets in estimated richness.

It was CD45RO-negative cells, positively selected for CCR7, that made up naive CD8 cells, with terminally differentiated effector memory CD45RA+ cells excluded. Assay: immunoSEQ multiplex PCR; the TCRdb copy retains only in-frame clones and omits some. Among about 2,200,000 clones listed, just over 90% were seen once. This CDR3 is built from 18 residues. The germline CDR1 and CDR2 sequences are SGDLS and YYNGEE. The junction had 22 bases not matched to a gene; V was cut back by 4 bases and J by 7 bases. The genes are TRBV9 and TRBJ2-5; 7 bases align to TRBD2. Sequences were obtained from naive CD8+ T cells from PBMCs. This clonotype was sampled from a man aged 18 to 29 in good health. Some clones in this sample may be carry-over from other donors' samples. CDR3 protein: CASSLPEHGTSGGGTQYF. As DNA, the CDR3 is TGTGCCAGCAGCCTTCCGGAACACGGGACCTCGGGCGGGGGGACCCAGTACTTC. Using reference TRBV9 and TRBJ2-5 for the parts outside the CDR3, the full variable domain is DSGVTQTPKHLITATGQRVTLRCSPRSGDLSVYWYQQSLDQGLQFLIQYYNGEERAKGNILERFSAQQFPDLHSELNLSSLELGDSALYFCASSLPEHGTSGGGTQYFGPGTRLLVL.